Shown below are 32 T cell receptor beta chains from a single sample sequenced in a study of lymphopenia after photon versus proton radiotherapy (dated by TCRdb to the late 2010s). Libraries were built with the immunoSEQ multiplex PCR assay. TCRdb obtained this table from immuneACCESS and retained in-frame rearrangements with V and J assigned. These tables miss some clones; where compared with another copy, unresolved V genes account for less than half of the shortfall, and the remainder is unexplained. This sample comprises about 29,000 clones, 87% of them detected only once. Of the sample, 50% is held by the ten largest clones. Sequencing used peripheral blood, obtained from a patient treated with proton-based radiotherapy. The receptors were sampled from a woman in her fifties or sixties with cholangiocarcinoma. Some clones in this sample may be carry-over from other donors' samples.

This chain joins TRBV6-5 and TRBJ2-3; D may be TRBD1 (5 bases). This CDR3 comprises 14 residues. CDR1 MNHEY and CDR2 SVGAGI come from the germline V gene. V lost 4 bases to trimming and J lost 6 bases, with 14 bases between them. CDR3 coding DNA: TGTGCCAGCAGTTCAGGGTATGCTTCGGATACGCAGTATTTT. Protein product: CASSSGYASDTQYF.

V gene TRBV4-3 combines with J gene TRBJ2-3, with 10 bases aligning to TRBD2. V shed 0 bases and J 0 bases; nucleotides not matched to a gene: 6. The CDR3 totals 18 residues. Germline CDR1 is LGHNA and CDR2 is YSLEER. CDR3 coding DNA: TGCGCCAGCAGCCAAGATCCCAAGACTAGCGGGAGCACAGATACGCAGTATTTT. It translates to CASSQDPKTSGSTDTQYF.

The chain employs TRBV7-9 and TRBJ2-1, with unresolved D. Germline CDR1 reads SEHNR; CDR2 reads FQNEAQ (reference sequence). V shed 1 base and J shed 3 bases, with 13 bases lying between them. CDR3 length: 16 amino acids. CDR3 bases: TGTGCCAGCAGCTTAGGGGGAATGGCGAGCTACAATGAGCAGTTCTTC. It is translated as CASSLGGMASYNEQFF.

V gene TRBV7-9 combines with J gene TRBJ2-7; D gene uncertain. The germline V gene encodes CDR1 SEHNR and CDR2 FQNEAQ (reference sequence). The ends were cut back, 1 base at V and 0 bases at J, with 7 bases in the middle. CDR3 length equals 14 residues. The CDR3 protein is CASSLGRNSYEQYF. The CDR3 bases are TGTGCCAGCAGCTTAGGCAGGAACTCCTACGAGCAGTACTTC.

The chain is built from TRBV28 and TRBJ2-4; weak D call: TRBD1 (6 bases). Germline-derived CDR1 and CDR2 are MDHEN and SYDVKM. The CDR3 length is 15 residues. The V end lost 5 bases, the J end lost 4 bases, and 15 bases lay between the germline ends. CDR3 sequence (DNA): TGTGCCAGCAGTCCCTCTGCGACAGGAAAAAACATTCAGTACTTC. Encoded protein: CASSPSATGKNIQYF.

This clone was detected only once. The genes are TRBV19 and TRBJ1-6; 7 nucleotides agree with TRBD1. Germline-derived CDR1 and CDR2 are LNHDA and SQIVND (reference sequence). The J segment lost 10 bases and the V segment lost 5 bases, leaving 11 bases of the junction unmatched. This CDR3 contains 15 residues. CDR3 in amino acids: CASSARDSDVSPLHF. The DNA for the CDR3 is TGTGCCAGTAGTGCGCGGGACAGTGACGTCTCACCCCTCCACTTT.

The V gene is TRBV18, the J gene TRBJ2-2; no clear D gene. The CDR3 loop spans 17 amino acids. Trimming shortened V by 1 base and J by 4 bases, and 16 bases separated the two germline ends. CDR1 and CDR2 from the germline V gene are KGHSH and LQKENI. The CDR3 region has the DNA TGTGCCAGCTCACCACAGGTATCCTCCCACTCCACCGGGGAGCTGTTTTTT. It yields the protein CASSPQVSSHSTGELFF.

In nucleotides, the CDR3 is TGTGCCAGCAGTTACTCAAGACCCGTGGGGCAGCCCCAGCATTTT. It codes for CASSYSRPVGQPQHF. This chain links TRBV6-6 with TRBJ1-5; D gene ambiguous. The germline gives CDR1 MNHNY, CDR2 SVGAGI (reference sequence). The CDR3 totals 15 residues. Trimming took 0 bases from V and 7 from J, leaving 13 bases between them.

The genes are TRBV7-8 and TRBJ1-2; D not resolved. Germline loops: CDR1 SGHVS, CDR2 FQNEAQ. The CDR3 sequence is 14 residues long. Trimming took off 3 bases at V and 8 bases at J, with 16 bases between the two ends. The CDR3 region has the DNA TGTGCCAGCAGCTTGTCTCCCACCGTGGGCGGCTACACCTTC. It specifies CASSLSPTVGGYTF.

The rearrangement joins TRBV5-1 to TRBJ2-5, with 9 bases lining up with TRBD2. Near its end, the DNA agrees better with TRBJ2-7, so the J call may be wrong. Germline V lookup: CDR1 SGHRS, CDR2 YFSETQ. This CDR3 contains 15 residues. CDR3 sequence (DNA): TGCGCCAGCAGCTTGGGACTAGCGGCACCCTACGAGCAGTACTTC. The encoded protein is CASSLGLAAPYEQYF.

V usage is TRBV5-6 and J usage is TRBJ1-2; perhaps TRBD1 as D (5 bases). The ends were cut back, 5 bases at V and 7 bases at J, with 15 bases in the middle. This CDR3 has 13 amino acids. Germline CDR1 SGHDT, CDR2 YYEEEE. This CDR3 is CASSRDLNGGYTF. The CDR3 bases are TGTGCCAGCAGTAGGGACCTTAACGGTGGCTACACCTTC.

A remark on this clone: The limits of the CDR3 on the DNA are not certain, so only TCRdb's listed CDR3 is given. The rearrangement uses TRBV21-1 and TRBJ1-3; the table's D call of TRBD1 was not tested on the DNA. TRBV21-1 is described as a pseudogene. The CDR3 adds up to 20 amino acids, both ends counted. The CDR3 loop is CASSNYHCEQDRESGNTIYF.

A few counts support this clone. CDR3 bases: TGTGCCAGCTCAGGTATCCAGCCGGCCGGGGAAAAACTGTTTTTT. This sequence encodes CASSGIQPAGEKLFF. The chain has TRBV18 and TRBJ1-4; D unresolved. CDR3 length equals 15 residues. V lost 5 bases, J lost 8 bases, and 18 bases lay in between. Germline-derived CDR1 and CDR2 are KGHSH and LQKENI.

The V call is TRBV2, the J call TRBJ2-5; D is undetermined. V shed 9 bases and J shed 2 bases, with 4 bases lying between them. Germline CDR1 and CDR2: SNHLY and FYNNEI. The CDR3 sequence is 10 residues long. CDR3 sequence: CARTQETQYF. Written as DNA, the CDR3 is TGTGCCAGGACTCAAGAGACCCAGTACTTC. Variable domain in full (rest from reference TRBV2 and TRBJ2-5): EPEVTQTPSHQVTQMGQEVILRCVPISNHLYFYWYRQILGQKVEFLVSFYNNEISEKSEIFDDQFSVERPDGSNFTLKIRSTKLEDSAMYFCARTQETQYFGPGTRLLVL.

The chain employs TRBV7-7 and TRBJ2-1; TRBD1 or TRBD2 may be the D gene (5 bases each). Germline V gives CDR1 SSHAT, CDR2 FNYEAQ (reference sequence). Trimming took 1 base from V and 0 from J, leaving 10 bases between them. The CDR3 covers 16 residues. DNA for the CDR3: TGTGCCAGCAGCTTAGGTGGGGGACGCTCCTACAATGAGCAGTTCTTC. Translation: CASSLGGGRSYNEQFF.

The rearrangement joins TRBV4-1 to TRBJ2-7; D perhaps matches TRBD1 (6 bases). CDR1 is MGHRA and CDR2 is YSYEKL in the germline V gene. This CDR3 is built from 13 residues. The V end was cut by 2 bases, the J end by 3 bases, with 8 bases between. CDR3 protein: CASSQTGSYEQYF. The CDR3 DNA sequence: TGCGCCAGCAGCCAAACAGGGAGCTACGAGCAGTACTTC.

This clone has more than one count but fewer than ten. The chain is built from TRBV19 and TRBJ2-1; the match to TRBD2 covers 10 bases. This CDR3 region has 16 residues. V lost 7 bases and J lost 8; bases outside the gene matches: 14. Germline V gene sequence: CDR1 LNHDA, CDR2 SQIVND (reference sequence). The CDR3 protein is CASNHLGLATEDEQFF. The CDR3 region has the DNA TGTGCCAGTAATCACTTGGGACTAGCGACAGAAGATGAGCAGTTCTTC.

This chain links TRBV6-5 with TRBJ2-4, with D possibly matching TRBD2 (5 bases). The germline gives CDR1 MNHEY, CDR2 SVGAGI. The CDR3 has 15 amino acids. The V end lost 0 bases, the J end lost 2 bases, and 8 bases lay between the germline ends. CDR3 nucleotides: TGTGCCAGCAGTTACTCTACGGGATCCAAAAACATTCAGTACTTC. It codes for CASSYSTGSKNIQYF.

This sequence joins TRBV7-2 and TRBJ1-3; no firm D call. Trimming pared 0 bases from V and 4 bases from J, leaving 10 bases between. This CDR3 is 15 amino acids long. The germline CDR1 and CDR2 sequences are SGHTA and FQGNSA. Here the CDR3 reads CASSLALGPGNTIYF. For the CDR3, the DNA is TGTGCCAGCAGCTTAGCTCTTGGACCAGGAAACACCATATATTTT.

The chain has TRBV29-1 and TRBJ2-7, with 7 bases lining up with TRBD2. Looked up from germline, CDR1 is SQVTM and CDR2 is ANQGSEA. Unmatched junction bases numbered 8, after V lost 5 bases and J lost 4 bases. This CDR3 region has 13 residues. CDR3 sequence reads: CSVSFAGVYEQYF. The DNA of the CDR3 is TGCAGCGTTTCCTTCGCGGGAGTATACGAGCAGTACTTC.

The chain has TRBV19 and TRBJ2-2; weak D call: TRBD1 (6 bases). Germline values: CDR1 LNHDA, CDR2 SQIVND (reference sequence). V lost 9 bases and J 4 bases, leaving 18 bases between the germline ends. The CDR3 length is 15 residues. The CDR3 nucleotides are TGTGCCAGCCAATCCAGGGGAACGATCACCGGGGAGCTGTTTTTT. Amino acids: CASQSRGTITGELFF.

The J gene is TRBJ2-7, the V gene TRBV9, with 10 bases lining up with TRBD1. Unmatched junction bases numbered 9, after V lost 2 bases and J lost 7 bases. This CDR3 comprises 15 residues. Germline loops: CDR1 SGDLS, CDR2 YYNGEE. CDR3 protein: CASSVSDRGRREQYF. Here the CDR3 DNA reads TGTGCCAGCAGCGTCTCCGACAGGGGGCGCAGGGAGCAGTACTTC.

The chain is built from TRBV7-9 and TRBJ1-6; 8 bases are shared with TRBD1. CDR1 and CDR2 from the germline V gene are SEHNR and FQNEAQ (reference sequence). The CDR3 totals 17 residues. Trimming removed 1 base from V and 3 bases from J; junction bases left unmatched: 5. CDR3 region: CASSLVSRGLYNSPLHF. The CDR3 DNA is TGTGCCAGCAGCTTAGTCTCCAGGGGGCTCTATAATTCACCCCTCCACTTT.

This rearrangement joins TRBV19 to TRBJ2-5, with TRBD2 matching over 8 bases. This CDR3 contains 17 residues. V was clipped by 1 base and J by 2 bases; unmatched bases: 9. Germline V lookup: CDR1 LNHDA, CDR2 SQIVND (reference sequence). CDR3 amino acids: CASSIAAGGGKQETQYF. The CDR3, as DNA: TGTGCCAGTAGTATAGCGGCGGGGGGCGGAAAACAAGAGACCCAGTACTTC. Using reference TRBV19 and TRBJ2-5 for the parts outside the CDR3, the full variable domain is DGGITQSPKYLFRKEGQNVTLSCEQNLNHDAMYWYRQDPGQGLRLIYYSQIVNDFQKGDIAEGYSVSREKKESFPLTVTSAQKNPTAFYLCASSIAAGGGKQETQYFGPGTRLLVL.

This sequence joins TRBV6-1 and TRBJ2-3; D is perhaps TRBD1 (6 bases). Trimming shortened V by 7 bases and J by 5 bases, and 13 bases separated the two germline ends. The CDR3 contains 13 residues. Per the germline V gene, CDR1 is MNHNS and CDR2 is SASEGT. In DNA, the CDR3 is TGTGCCAGCACCCTCAGGGGTGAAGATACGCAGTATTTT. Amino acid sequence: CASTLRGEDTQYF.

CDR3 sequence reads: CASGAGTTYEQYF. For the CDR3, the DNA is TGTGCCAGCGGAGCGGGTACTACCTACGAGCAGTACTTC. This chain uses TRBV25-1 with TRBJ2-7, with D perhaps matching TRBD2 (6 bases). Germline V CDR1 and CDR2: MGHDK, SYGVNS. This CDR3 has 13 amino acids. Trimming removed 8 bases at V and 2 bases at J, with 13 bases between.

The rearrangement links TRBV10-2 to TRBJ2-7, with 8 bases fitting TRBD2. The CDR3 extends over 13 amino acids. From germline, CDR1 is WSHSY and CDR2 SAAADI. Losses at the gene ends were 3 bases for V and 8 bases for J; bases not matched to a gene: 6. The CDR3 nucleotides are TGCGCCAGCAGTGACCTACTAGCGGACAAGCAGTACTTC. Amino acid sequence: CASSDLLADKQYF.

The chain uses TRBV2 and TRBJ2-1; D is uncertain. V was trimmed by 3 bases and J by 3 bases, leaving 6 bases between them. The CDR3 has 13 amino acids. Germline V gene sequence: CDR1 SNHLY, CDR2 FYNNEI. The CDR3, as DNA: TGTGCCAGCAGTGAGTTCATCTACAATGAGCAGTTCTTC. Translation gives CASSEFIYNEQFF.

The genes are TRBV14 and TRBJ2-7, with D hard to call. The V end was cut by 4 bases, the J end by 4 bases, with 14 bases between. CDR1 is SGHDN and CDR2 is FVKESK in the germline V gene. This CDR3 has 14 residues. CDR3 in DNA: TGTGCCAGCAGCCGAGCGTATTCGACTTACGAGCAGTACTTC. Amino acid sequence: CASSRAYSTYEQYF.

This chain joins TRBV9 and TRBJ2-1, with TRBD1 identical over 8 bases. The CDR3 length is 15 residues. CDR1 and CDR2 (germline): SGDLS, YYNGEE. Trimming removed 2 bases from V and 4 bases from J; junction bases left unmatched: 5. DNA for the CDR3: TGTGCCAGCAGCGTGGCTACAGGGGGGTACAATGAGCAGTTCTTC. Encoded protein: CASSVATGGYNEQFF.

The sample holds a few counts of this clone. The chain links TRBV29-1 to TRBJ2-2; D is undetermined. The V end was cut by 4 bases, the J end by 7 bases, with 13 bases between. Germline assignment: CDR1 SQVTM and CDR2 ANQGSEA. The CDR3 totals 13 residues. CDR3 loop: CSVAGIAHGELFF. The DNA of the CDR3 is TGCAGCGTTGCTGGGATCGCACACGGGGAGCTGTTTTTT.

This clone has a single count. The chain uses TRBV30 and TRBJ2-1; no firm D call. Germline V gene data show CDR1 as GTSNPN and CDR2 as SVGIG (reference sequence). Trimming removed 1 base at V and 0 bases at J, with 16 bases between. The CDR3 totals 17 residues. CDR3 coding DNA: TGTGCCTGGAGTGCTAGGCAGAACCGTCGCTCCTACAATGAGCAGTTCTTC. Its translation: CAWSARQNRRSYNEQFF.